This T cell receptor (beta chain) was captured in a study of T-cell reconstitution after alpha-beta-depleted transplantation in children. General study points: Once a year had passed after transplant, T-cell counts and diversity came mostly from newly produced T cells. About two months after transplant, alpha-beta T cells reportedly came from several hundred expanded graft clones.

Trimming took 4 bases from V and 6 from J, leaving 13 bases between them. Per germline, CDR1 SGHRS and CDR2 YFSETQ. CDR3 length equals 13 residues. This clonotype was seen repeatedly, ten times or more. Antigen unknown. Preparation of the TCRbeta library used unique molecular identifiers. A single record per CDR3 protein comes from TCRdb applying MiXCR to the PCR reads. The sample holds 440,000 or so distinct CDR3 sequences; roughly 44% are singletons and the top ten take 27%. This TCR came from a girl aged 2-10 years with aplastic anemia, due to receive a stem cell transplant. The rearrangement joins TRBV5-1 to TRBJ1-2; TRBD1 might be the D (6 bases). The sequences come from PBMCs, collected before TCRalphabeta/CD19-depleted stem cell transplant. The CDR3 DNA reads TGCGCCAGCAGCCCACAGGGTCTTCATGGCTACACCTTC. Translating gives CASSPQGLHGYTF.